This T cell receptor (beta chain) originates from a study of T cell responses to AZD1222 COVID-19 vaccine. This CDR3 contains 17 residues. Trimming shortened V by 3 bases and J by 7 bases, and 22 bases separated the two germline ends. The V gene's germline CDR1 is SGHTA and CDR2 FQGTGA. Only in-frame clones appear in the TCRdb table, and some are missing; sequencing was by immunoSEQ multiplex PCR. The data contain approximately 160,000 clones, 75% to 95% of them singletons. V usage is TRBV7-3 and J usage is TRBJ2-1; D possibly matches TRBD1 or TRBD2 (6 bases each). The sample was peripheral blood, taken on day 0 of AZD1222 vaccination. This sequence originates from an adult in good health. CDR3 residues: CASSLREAPGAWNEQFF. In DNA, the CDR3 is TGTGCCAGCAGCTTGCGTGAGGCCCCGGGGGCTTGGAATGAGCAGTTCTTC.